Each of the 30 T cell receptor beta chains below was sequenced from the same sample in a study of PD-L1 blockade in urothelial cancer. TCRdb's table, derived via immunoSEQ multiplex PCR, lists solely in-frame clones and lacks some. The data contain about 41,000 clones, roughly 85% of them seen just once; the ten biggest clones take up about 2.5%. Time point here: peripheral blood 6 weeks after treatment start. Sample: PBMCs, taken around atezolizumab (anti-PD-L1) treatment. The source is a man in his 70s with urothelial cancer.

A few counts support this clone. CDR3 in amino acids: CASSSRRKAEKLFF. The DNA of the CDR3 is TGTGCCAGCAGCTCACGCAGGAAGGCTGAAAAACTGTTTTTT. The chain employs TRBV28 and TRBJ1-4; no definite D call. The V end lost 6 bases, the J end lost 7 bases, and 15 bases lay between the germline ends. Germline-derived CDR1 and CDR2 are MDHEN and SYDVKM. CDR3 length equals 14 residues.

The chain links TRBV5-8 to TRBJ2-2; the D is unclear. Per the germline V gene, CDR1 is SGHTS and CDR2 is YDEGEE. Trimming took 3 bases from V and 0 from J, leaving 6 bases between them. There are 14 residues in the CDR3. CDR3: CASSYLTNTGELFF. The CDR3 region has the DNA TGTGCCAGCAGCTACCTAACGAACACCGGGGAGCTGTTTTTT.

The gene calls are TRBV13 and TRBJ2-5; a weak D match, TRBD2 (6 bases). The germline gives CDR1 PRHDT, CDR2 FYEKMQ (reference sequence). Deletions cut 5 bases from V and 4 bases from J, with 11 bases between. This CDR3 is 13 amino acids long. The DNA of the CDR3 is TGTGCCAGCAGCCAGACTAGGGGAGAGACCCAGTACTTC. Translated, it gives CASSQTRGETQYF.

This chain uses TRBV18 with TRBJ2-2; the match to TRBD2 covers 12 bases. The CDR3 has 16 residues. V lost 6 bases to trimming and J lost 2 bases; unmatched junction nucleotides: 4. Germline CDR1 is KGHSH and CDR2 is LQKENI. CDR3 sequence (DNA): TGTGCCAGCTCTCTAGCGGGAGGGCAAAACACCGGGGAGCTGTTTTTT. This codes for CASSLAGGQNTGELFF. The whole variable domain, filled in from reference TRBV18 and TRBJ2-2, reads NAGVMQNPRHLVRRRGQEARLRCSPMKGHSHVYWYRQLPEEGLKFMVYLQKENIIDESGMPKERFSAEFPKEGPSILRIQQVVRGDSAAYFCASSLAGGQNTGELFFGEGSRLTVL.

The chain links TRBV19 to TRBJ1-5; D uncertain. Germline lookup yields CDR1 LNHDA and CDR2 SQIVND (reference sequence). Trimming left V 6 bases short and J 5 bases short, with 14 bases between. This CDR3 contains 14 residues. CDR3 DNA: TGTGCCAGTAGATTCCTCGACTCCTATCAGCCCCAGCATTTT. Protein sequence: CASRFLDSYQPQHF.

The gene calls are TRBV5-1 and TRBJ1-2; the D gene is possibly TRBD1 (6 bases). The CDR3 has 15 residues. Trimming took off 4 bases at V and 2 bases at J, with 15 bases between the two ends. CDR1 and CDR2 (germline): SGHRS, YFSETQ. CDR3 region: CASSPRGRGNYGYTF. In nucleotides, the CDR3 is TGCGCCAGCAGCCCCAGGGGACGAGGGAACTATGGCTACACCTTC.

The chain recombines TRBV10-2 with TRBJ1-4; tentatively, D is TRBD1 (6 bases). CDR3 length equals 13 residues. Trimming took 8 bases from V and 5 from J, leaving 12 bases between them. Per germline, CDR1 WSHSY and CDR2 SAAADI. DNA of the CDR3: TGCGCCAGCGGGGGGGCCCTGAATGAAAAACTGTTTTTT. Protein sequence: CASGGALNEKLFF.

In nucleotides, the CDR3 is TGTGCCAGCAGCTTAGTTCGAGGGGGTTACGAGCAGTACTTC. Its protein product is CASSLVRGGYEQYF. The genes are TRBV11-2 and TRBJ2-7; TRBD1 is a possible D gene (6 bases). Germline CDR1 and CDR2: SGHAT and FQNNGV. The CDR3 is 14 amino acids. Trimming cost V 1 base and J 4 bases, with 11 bases left between them.

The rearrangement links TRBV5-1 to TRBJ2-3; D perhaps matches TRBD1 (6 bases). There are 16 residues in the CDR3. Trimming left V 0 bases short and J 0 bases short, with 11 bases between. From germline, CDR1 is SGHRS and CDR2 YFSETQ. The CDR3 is CASSLDGQPSTDTQYF. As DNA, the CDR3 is TGCGCCAGCAGCTTGGACGGACAGCCAAGCACAGATACGCAGTATTTT.

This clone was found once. The CDR3 bases are TGTGCCTGGACGATACCGGGACTCCTGCAGTTCTTC. Amino acids: CAWTIPGLLQFF. J is TRBJ2-1 and V is TRBV30, with D possibly matching TRBD2 (6 bases). The CDR3 totals 12 residues. CDR1 and CDR2 (germline): GTSNPN, SVGIG (reference sequence). V gave up 4 bases and J gave up 12 bases, with 16 bases separating them.

DNA for the CDR3: TGTGCCAGCAGCTGGAGACTAGCGGGGGAGAGCTCCTACGAGCAGTACTTC. This codes for CASSWRLAGESSYEQYF. J is TRBJ2-7 and V is TRBV7-2; the match to TRBD2 covers 12 bases. V lost 4 bases to trimming and J lost 0 bases; unmatched junction nucleotides: 7. The CDR3 has 17 residues. Germline CDR1 and CDR2: SGHTA and FQGNSA. The whole variable domain, filled in from reference TRBV7-2 and TRBJ2-7, reads GAGVSQSPSNKVTEKGKDVELRCDPISGHTALYWYRQSLGQGLEFLIYFQGNSAPDKSGLPSDRFSAERTGGSVSTLTIQRTQQEDSAVYLCASSWRLAGESSYEQYFGPGTRLTVT.

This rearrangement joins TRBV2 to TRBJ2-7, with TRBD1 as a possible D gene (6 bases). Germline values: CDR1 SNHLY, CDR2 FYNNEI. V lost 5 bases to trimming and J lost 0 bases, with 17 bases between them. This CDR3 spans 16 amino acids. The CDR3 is CASSPPSGHLSYEQYF. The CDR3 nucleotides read TGTGCCAGCAGTCCTCCTTCGGGACACCTCTCCTACGAGCAGTACTTC.

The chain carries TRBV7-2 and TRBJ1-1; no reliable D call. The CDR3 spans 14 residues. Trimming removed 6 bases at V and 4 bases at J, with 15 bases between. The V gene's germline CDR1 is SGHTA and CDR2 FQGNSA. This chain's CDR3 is CASRGPSVGTEAFF. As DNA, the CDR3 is TGTGCCAGCAGGGGTCCCAGCGTTGGCACTGAAGCTTTCTTT. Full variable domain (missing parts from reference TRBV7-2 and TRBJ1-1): GAGVSQSPSNKVTEKGKDVELRCDPISGHTALYWYRQSLGQGLEFLIYFQGNSAPDKSGLPSDRFSAERTGGSVSTLTIQRTQQEDSAVYLCASRGPSVGTEAFFGQGTRLTVV.

CDR3 coding DNA: TGCGCCAGCAGCCAAATCGGACTAGCGGGAGGGAGAACCGGGGAGCTGTTTTTT. Translated, it gives CASSQIGLAGGRTGELFF. J is TRBJ2-2 and V is TRBV5-1; 15 bases are a match to TRBD2. CDR1 and CDR2 from the germline V gene are SGHRS and YFSETQ. This CDR3 spans 18 amino acids. V lost 4 bases to trimming and J lost 5 bases; unmatched junction nucleotides: 9.

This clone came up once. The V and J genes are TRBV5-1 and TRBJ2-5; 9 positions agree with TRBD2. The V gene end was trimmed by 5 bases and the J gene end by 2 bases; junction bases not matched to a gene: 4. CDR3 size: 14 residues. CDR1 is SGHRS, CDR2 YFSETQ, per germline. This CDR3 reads CASRASGAQETQYF. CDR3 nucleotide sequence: TGCGCCAGCAGGGCTAGCGGGGCTCAAGAGACCCAGTACTTC.

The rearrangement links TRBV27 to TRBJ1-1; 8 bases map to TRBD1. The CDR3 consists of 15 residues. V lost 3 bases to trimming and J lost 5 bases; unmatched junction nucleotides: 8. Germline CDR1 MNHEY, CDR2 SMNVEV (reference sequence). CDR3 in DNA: TGTGCCAGCAGTTTCCGACAGGGGAGGGGGACTGAAGCTTTCTTT. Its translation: CASSFRQGRGTEAFF.

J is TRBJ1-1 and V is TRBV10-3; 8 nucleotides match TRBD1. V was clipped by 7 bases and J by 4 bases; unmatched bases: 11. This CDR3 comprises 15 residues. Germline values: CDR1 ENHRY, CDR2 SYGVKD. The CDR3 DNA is TGTGCCATCAAGGGGCAGGGGGCGCATCTCACTGAAGCTTTCTTT. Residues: CAIKGQGAHLTEAFF.

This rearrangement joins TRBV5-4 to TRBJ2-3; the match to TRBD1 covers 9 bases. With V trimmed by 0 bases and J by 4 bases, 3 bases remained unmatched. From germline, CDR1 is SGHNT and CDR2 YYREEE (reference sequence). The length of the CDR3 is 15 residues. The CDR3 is CASSLGTGASDTQYF. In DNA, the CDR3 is TGTGCCAGCAGCTTGGGGACAGGGGCCTCAGATACGCAGTATTTT.

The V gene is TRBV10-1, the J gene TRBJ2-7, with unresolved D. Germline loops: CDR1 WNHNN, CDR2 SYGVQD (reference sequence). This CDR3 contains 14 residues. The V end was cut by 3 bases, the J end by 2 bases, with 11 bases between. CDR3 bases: TGCGCCAGCAGTGAAGGTGGAGATCCCTACGAGCAGTACTTC. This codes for CASSEGGDPYEQYF.

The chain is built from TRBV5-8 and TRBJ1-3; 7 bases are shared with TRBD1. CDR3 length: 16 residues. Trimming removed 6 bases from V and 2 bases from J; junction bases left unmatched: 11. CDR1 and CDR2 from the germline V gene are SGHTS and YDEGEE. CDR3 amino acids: CASNPQGTFAGNTIYF. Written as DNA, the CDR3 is TGTGCCAGCAACCCACAGGGGACGTTTGCTGGAAACACCATATATTTT.

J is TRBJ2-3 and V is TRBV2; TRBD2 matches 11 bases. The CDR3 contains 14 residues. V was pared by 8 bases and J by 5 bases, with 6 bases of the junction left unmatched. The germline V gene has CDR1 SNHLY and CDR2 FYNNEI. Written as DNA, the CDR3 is TGTGCCAGCGGGGGGACTAGCGGAGGAGATACGCAGTATTTT. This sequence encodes CASGGTSGGDTQYF.

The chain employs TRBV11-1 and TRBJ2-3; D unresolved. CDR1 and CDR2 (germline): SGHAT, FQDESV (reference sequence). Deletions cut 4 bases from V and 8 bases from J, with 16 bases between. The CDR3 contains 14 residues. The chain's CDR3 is CASSYRLGSGTQYF. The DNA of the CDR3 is TGTGCCAGCAGCTACCGGTTGGGCTCTGGTACGCAGTATTTT.

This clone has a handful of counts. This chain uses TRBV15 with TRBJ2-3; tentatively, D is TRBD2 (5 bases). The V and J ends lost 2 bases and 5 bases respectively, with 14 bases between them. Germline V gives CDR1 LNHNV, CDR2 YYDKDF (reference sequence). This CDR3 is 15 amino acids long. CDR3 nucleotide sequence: TGTGCCACCAGCAGAAGGACTGGGTTTGGAGATACGCAGTATTTT. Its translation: CATSRRTGFGDTQYF.

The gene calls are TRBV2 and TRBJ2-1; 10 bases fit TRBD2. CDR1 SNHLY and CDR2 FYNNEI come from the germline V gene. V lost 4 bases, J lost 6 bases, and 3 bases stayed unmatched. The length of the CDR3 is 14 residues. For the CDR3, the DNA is TGTGCCAGCAGTGTTCTAGCGGGAGTCAATGAGCAGTTCTTC. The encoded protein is CASSVLAGVNEQFF.

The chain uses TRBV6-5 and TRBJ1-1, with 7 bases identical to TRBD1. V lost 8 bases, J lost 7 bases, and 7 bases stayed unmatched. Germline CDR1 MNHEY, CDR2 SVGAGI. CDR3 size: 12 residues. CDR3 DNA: TGTGCCAGCCGTGTTAGACAGGGTGAAGCTTTCTTT. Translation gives CASRVRQGEAFF.

CDR3 region: CASSSRSGGGTDTQYF. The CDR3 DNA follows: TGTGCCAGCAGCTCCCGAAGTGGCGGGGGCACAGATACGCAGTATTTT. The chain uses TRBV5-6 and TRBJ2-3; possibly TRBD2 for D (6 bases). This CDR3 has 16 residues. The germline CDR1 and CDR2 sequences are SGHDT and YYEEEE. The V and J ends lost 3 bases and 1 base respectively, with 15 bases between them.

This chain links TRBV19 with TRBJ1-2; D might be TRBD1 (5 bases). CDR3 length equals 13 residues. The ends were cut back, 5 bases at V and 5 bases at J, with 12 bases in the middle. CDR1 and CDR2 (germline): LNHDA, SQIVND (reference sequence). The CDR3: CASSPGGGYGYTF. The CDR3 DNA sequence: TGTGCCAGTAGTCCCGGGGGGGGATATGGCTACACCTTC.

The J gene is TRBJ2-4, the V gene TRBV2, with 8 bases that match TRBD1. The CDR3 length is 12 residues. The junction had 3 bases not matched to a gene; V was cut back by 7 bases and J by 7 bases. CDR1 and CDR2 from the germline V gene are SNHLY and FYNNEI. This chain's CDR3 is CASTRQGNIQYF. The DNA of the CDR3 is TGTGCCAGCACGCGACAGGGGAACATTCAGTACTTC.

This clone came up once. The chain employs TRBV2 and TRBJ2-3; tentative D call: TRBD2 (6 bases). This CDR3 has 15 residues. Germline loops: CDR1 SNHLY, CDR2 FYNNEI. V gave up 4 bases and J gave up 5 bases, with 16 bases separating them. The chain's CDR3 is CASSAGGPYEDTQYF. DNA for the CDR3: TGTGCCAGCAGTGCTGGAGGGCCGTACGAAGATACGCAGTATTTT.

CDR3 nucleotide sequence: TGTGCCAGTAGTACCGCCCTAGGGACAAGCATCCAGCCCCAGCATTTT. This encodes CASSTALGTSIQPQHF. The chain links TRBV19 to TRBJ1-5, with D maybe TRBD1 (6 bases). This CDR3 is built from 16 residues. Germline V gives CDR1 LNHDA, CDR2 SQIVND (reference sequence). V was cut by 4 bases and J by 7 bases, with 20 bases left in between.